This entry describes one TCR beta chain. Its target is unknown. The data were taken from a study of vaccination effects on CD4 cells after COVID-19. Whole-study findings and limits: Clones of infection and vaccine origin contracted markedly late after vaccination. Few convalescent patients were studied, and early post-infection samples were lacking.

This table comes from immunoSEQ multiplex PCR, and its TCRdb copy is limited to in-frame clones, with some not included. In the table there are around 69,000 clones, roughly 81% of which are singletons. V was shortened by 2 bases and J by 3 bases, with 12 bases between the two germline ends. Germline CDR1 WNHNN, CDR2 SYGVQD (reference sequence). The length of the CDR3 is 15 residues. Viral peptide pools were used in the ViraFEST assay to expand antigen-specific CD4+ T cells, and sequencing came afterward. It was after around 10 days of culture that CD4+ T cells were isolated. Participants each got two BNT162b2 or mRNA-1273 vaccine doses. In culture with roughly 10 IU/ml IL-2 and roughly 9.3 ug/ml peptides, PBMC were grown at two million per well. Fresh IL-2-containing medium replaced half the medium on days 3 and 7.

This receptor was obtained from a human donor who received a COVID-19 vaccine. The sample in question was CD4+ T cells from PBMCs cultured with HCoV-229E spike peptides, obtained after COVID-19 vaccination. V and J are TRBV10-1 and TRBJ2-3, with no clear D. The CDR3 DNA follows: TGCGCCAGCAGTGAGGCAGGCGCCCGTACAGATACGCAGTATTTT. Translated: CASSEAGARTDTQYF.